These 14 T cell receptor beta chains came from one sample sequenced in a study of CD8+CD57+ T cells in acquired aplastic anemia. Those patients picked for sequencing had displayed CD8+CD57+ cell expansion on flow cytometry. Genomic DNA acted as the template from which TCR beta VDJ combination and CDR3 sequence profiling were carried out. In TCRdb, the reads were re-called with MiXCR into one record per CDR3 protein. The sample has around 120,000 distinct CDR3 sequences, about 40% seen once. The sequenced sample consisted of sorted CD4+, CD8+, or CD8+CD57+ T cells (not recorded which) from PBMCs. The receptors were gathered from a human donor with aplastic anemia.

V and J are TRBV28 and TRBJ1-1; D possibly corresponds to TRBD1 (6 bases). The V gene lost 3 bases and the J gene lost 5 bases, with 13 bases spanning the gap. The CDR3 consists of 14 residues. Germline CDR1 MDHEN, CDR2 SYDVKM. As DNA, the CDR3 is TGTGCCAGCAGTTTGGGCAGGGGACGAACTGAAGCTTTCTTT. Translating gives CASSLGRGRTEAFF. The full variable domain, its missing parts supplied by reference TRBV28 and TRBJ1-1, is DVKVTQSSRYLVKRTGEKVFLECVQDMDHENMFWYRQDPGLGLRLIYFSYDVKMKEKGDIPEGYSVSREKKERFSLILESASTNQTSMYLCASSLGRGRTEAFFGQGTRLTVV.

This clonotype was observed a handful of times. The CDR3 reads CASSLEGPGDTQYF. The CDR3 DNA is TGCGCCAGCAGCTTGGAGGGGCCCGGGGATACGCAGTATTTT. This chain uses TRBV5-1 with TRBJ2-3; D might be TRBD1 (5 bases). The V end lost 0 bases, the J end lost 6 bases, and 11 bases lay between the germline ends. The CDR3 spans 14 residues. Germline V gene lookup returns CDR1 SGHRS and CDR2 YFSETQ.

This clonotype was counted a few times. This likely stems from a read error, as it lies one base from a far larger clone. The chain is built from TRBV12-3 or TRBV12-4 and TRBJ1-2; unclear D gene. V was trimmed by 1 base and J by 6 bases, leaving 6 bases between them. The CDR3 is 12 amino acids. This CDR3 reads CASSLGNDGYTF. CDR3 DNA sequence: TGTGCCAGCAGTTTAGGCAACGATGGCTACACCTTC.

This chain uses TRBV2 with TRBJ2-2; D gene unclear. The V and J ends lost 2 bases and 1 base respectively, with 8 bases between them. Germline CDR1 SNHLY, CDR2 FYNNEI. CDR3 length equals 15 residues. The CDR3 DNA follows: TGTGCCAGCAGTGAAAAAGTGGGGAACACCGGGGAGCTGTTTTTT. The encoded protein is CASSEKVGNTGELFF.

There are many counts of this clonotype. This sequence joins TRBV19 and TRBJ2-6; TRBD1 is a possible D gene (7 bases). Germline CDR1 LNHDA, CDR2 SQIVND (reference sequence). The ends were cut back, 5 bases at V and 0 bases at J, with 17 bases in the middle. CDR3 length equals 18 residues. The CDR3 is CASSVAGQTFSGANVLTF. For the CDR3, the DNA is TGTGCCAGTAGTGTCGCGGGACAGACCTTCTCTGGGGCCAACGTCCTGACTTTC.

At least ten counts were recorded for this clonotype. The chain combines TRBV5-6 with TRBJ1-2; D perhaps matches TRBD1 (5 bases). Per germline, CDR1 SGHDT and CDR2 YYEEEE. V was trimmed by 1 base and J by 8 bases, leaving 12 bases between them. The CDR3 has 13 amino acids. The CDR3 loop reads CASSLWGSLGYTF. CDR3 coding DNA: TGTGCCAGCAGCTTGTGGGGGTCCCTCGGCTACACCTTC.

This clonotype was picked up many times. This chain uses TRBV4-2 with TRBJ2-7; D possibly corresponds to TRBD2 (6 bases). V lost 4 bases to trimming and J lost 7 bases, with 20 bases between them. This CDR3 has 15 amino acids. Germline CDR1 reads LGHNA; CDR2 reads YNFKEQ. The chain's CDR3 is CASSPRDSQAGEQYF. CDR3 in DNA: TGTGCCAGCAGCCCTCGGGACTCGCAGGCGGGGGAGCAGTACTTC.

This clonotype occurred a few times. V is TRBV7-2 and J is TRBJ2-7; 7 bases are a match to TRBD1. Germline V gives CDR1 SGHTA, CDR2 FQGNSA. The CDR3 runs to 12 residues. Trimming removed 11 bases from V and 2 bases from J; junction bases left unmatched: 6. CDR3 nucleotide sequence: TGTGCCCCGACAGGGATTGCCTACGAGCAGTACTTC. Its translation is CAPTGIAYEQYF.

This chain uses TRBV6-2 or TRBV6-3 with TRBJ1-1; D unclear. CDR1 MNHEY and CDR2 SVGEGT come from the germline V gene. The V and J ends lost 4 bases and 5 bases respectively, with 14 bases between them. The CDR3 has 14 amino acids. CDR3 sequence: CASSSRPIGTEAFF. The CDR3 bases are TGTGCCAGCAGTTCCCGTCCTATTGGGACTGAAGCTTTCTTT.

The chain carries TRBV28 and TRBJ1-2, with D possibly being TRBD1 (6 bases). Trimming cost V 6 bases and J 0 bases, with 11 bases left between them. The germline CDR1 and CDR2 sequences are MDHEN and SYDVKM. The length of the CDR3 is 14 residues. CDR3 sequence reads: CASRYRASNYGYTF. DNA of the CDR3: TGTGCCAGCAGATACAGGGCCTCTAACTATGGCTACACCTTC.

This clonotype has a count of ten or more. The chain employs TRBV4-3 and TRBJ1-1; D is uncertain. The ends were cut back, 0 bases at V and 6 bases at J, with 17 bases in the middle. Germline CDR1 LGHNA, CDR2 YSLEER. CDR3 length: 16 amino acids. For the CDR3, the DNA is TGCGCCAGCAGCCAAGACATAGGAGGTTCACCCCCTGAAGCTTTCTTT. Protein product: CASSQDIGGSPPEAFF.

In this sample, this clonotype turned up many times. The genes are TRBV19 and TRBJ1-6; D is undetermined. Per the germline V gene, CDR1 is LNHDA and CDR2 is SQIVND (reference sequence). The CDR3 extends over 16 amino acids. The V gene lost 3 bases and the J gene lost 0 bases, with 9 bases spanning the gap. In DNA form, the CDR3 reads TGTGCCAGTAGTATGGTGGAGAGCTCCTATAATTCACCCCTCCACTTT. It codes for CASSMVESSYNSPLHF.

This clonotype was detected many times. Here the CDR3 DNA reads TGTGCCAGCAGCTTAACGGAAAAACTGTTTTTT. Protein: CASSLTEKLFF. The chain carries TRBV7-9 and TRBJ1-4; D unresolved. This CDR3 region has 11 residues. Looked up from germline, CDR1 is SEHNR and CDR2 is FQNEAQ (reference sequence). Trimming took 2 bases from V and 8 from J, leaving 3 bases between them. Using reference TRBV7-9 and TRBJ1-4 for the parts outside the CDR3, the full variable domain is DTGVSQNPRHKITKRGQNVTFRCDPISEHNRLYWYRQTLGQGPEFLTYFQNEAQLEKSRLLSDRFSAERPKGSFSTLEIQRTEQGDSAMYLCASSLTEKLFFGSGTQLSVL.

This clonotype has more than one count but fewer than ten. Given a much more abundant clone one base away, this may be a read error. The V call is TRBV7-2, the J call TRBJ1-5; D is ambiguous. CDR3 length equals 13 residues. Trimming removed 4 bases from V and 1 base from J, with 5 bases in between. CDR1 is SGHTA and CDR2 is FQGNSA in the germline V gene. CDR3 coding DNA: TGTGCCAGCAGCTCGGACAGCAATCAGCCCCAGCATTTT. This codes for CASSSDSNQPQHF.